These T cell receptor beta chains were read from a single sample in a study of identical twins. From the 5' RACE reads, TCRdb called clonotypes with MiXCR, one entry per CDR3 protein. The sample records more than 350,000 distinct CDR3 sequences, around 9.7% being singletons. The material sequenced was naive T cells sorted from blood. These receptors all come from a woman aged 45-65 years in good health. Each CDR3 is given with its conserved first and last residue. Each record gives: J gene, V gene, CDR3 protein.

TRBJ2-1,TRBV11-2,CASSLPGLNEQFF
TRBJ2-1,TRBV7-2,CASSSGGGLGFNEQFF
TRBJ2-1,TRBV6-5,CASSLLAGRSNEQFF
TRBJ1-3,TRBV29-1,CSVGDLAGNTIYF
TRBJ1-1,TRBV14,CASSQVSWTEAFF
TRBJ1-6,TRBV7-9,CASSHPAGSPLHF
TRBJ2-5,TRBV5-8,CATPRDRGIRETQYF
TRBJ1-1,TRBV14,CASSLSAGAVNTEAFF
TRBJ1-5,TRBV12-3/TRBV12-4,CASRLGQGYDQPQHF
TRBJ2-3,TRBV7-9,CASSLRTPEGGTDTQYF
TRBJ1-5,TRBV3-1,CASSQELQGQPQHF
TRBJ2-2,TRBV5-4,CASSILAGGVTGELFF
TRBJ2-2,TRBV24-1,CATQQITGELFF
TRBJ1-1,TRBV12-3/TRBV12-4,CASTRTVMNTEAFF
TRBJ2-3,TRBV7-9,CASSRGASGSLSTDTQYF
TRBJ2-1,TRBV4-2,CASSQEVEQFF
TRBJ2-7,TRBV5-1,CASSFMGAYEQYF
TRBJ1-2,TRBV6-5,CASSYHGTSNYGYTF
TRBJ2-2,TRBV4-1,CASSQGTSGGKNTGELFF
TRBJ2-2,TRBV6-1,CASQGLHTGELFF
TRBJ1-2,TRBV20-1,CSANRDRTYGYTF
TRBJ1-5,TRBV20-1,CSARGQGANQPQHF
TRBJ1-4,TRBV25-1,CASSEPRAPEEKLFF
TRBJ2-5,TRBV29-1,CSAGTQYF
TRBJ1-1,TRBV6-1,CASSDWGANTEAFF
TRBJ2-7,TRBV6-1,CASRIWTGEINEQYF
TRBJ1-1,TRBV18,CASSPLGQEGLRAFF
TRBJ2-3,TRBV7-9,CACRPTSGRDPDTQYF
TRBJ1-3,TRBV12-3/TRBV12-4,CASRPAGIAHTIYF
TRBJ2-5,TRBV29-1,CSVGEGPPTTQYF
TRBJ1-1,TRBV29-1,CSVRPGQGRGAFF
TRBJ1-2,TRBV14,CASSPTGPAGYGYTF
TRBJ2-2,TRBV20-1,CSARTSGRAPGELFF
TRBJ2-3,TRBV20-1,CSAPFLSGLTPLPRTDTQYF
TRBJ2-1,TRBV24-1,CATSDSIFEGNEQFF
TRBJ1-1,TRBV12-3/TRBV12-4,CASSYGTAKAFF
TRBJ2-1,TRBV13,CASSSGTTYNEQFF
TRBJ2-1,TRBV7-8,CASSLYISDEQFF
TRBJ2-2,TRBV11-2,CASSLGDRDAGELFF
TRBJ2-1,TRBV5-1,CASKSTSGRYNEQFF
TRBJ2-5,TRBV20-1,CSARPAAQMTQYF
TRBJ2-5,TRBV20-1,CSARGLAKQETQYF
TRBJ1-1,TRBV3-1,CASSQGLIEAFF
TRBJ2-3,TRBV5-1,CASSLDPGGTADTQYF
TRBJ2-1,TRBV2,CASGPDRGRDEQFF
TRBJ2-1,TRBV20-1,CSAREQALGDEQFF
TRBJ1-1,TRBV29-1,CSVNRASGTEAFF
TRBJ1-1,TRBV19,CASSIAQGIEAFF
TRBJ2-6,TRBV24-1,CATSEPGANVLTF
TRBJ2-5,TRBV9,CASRGVDGETYQETQYF
TRBJ2-1,TRBV28,CASSPLQLHEQFF